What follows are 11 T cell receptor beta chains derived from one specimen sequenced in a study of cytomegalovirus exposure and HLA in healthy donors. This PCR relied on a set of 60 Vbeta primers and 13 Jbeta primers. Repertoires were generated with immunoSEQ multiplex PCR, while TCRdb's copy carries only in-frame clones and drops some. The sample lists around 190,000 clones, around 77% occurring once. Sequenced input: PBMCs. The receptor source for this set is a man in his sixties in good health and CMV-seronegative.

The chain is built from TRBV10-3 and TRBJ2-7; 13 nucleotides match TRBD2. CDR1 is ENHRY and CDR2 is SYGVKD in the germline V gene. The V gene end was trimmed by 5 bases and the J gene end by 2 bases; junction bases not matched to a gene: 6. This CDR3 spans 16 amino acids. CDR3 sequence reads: CAISTSGRAVTYEQYF. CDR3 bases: TGTGCCATCAGTACTAGCGGGAGGGCTGTAACCTACGAGCAGTACTTC.

Here the CDR3 DNA reads TGTGCCAGCAGCCGTAGACTACGGGGAGCTAACTATGGCTACACCTTC. The encoded protein is CASSRRLRGANYGYTF. This chain links TRBV7-8 with TRBJ1-2; D is undetermined. Trimming cost V 5 bases and J 0 bases, with 16 bases left between them. Germline CDR1 reads SGHVS; CDR2 reads FQNEAQ. This CDR3 has 16 residues.

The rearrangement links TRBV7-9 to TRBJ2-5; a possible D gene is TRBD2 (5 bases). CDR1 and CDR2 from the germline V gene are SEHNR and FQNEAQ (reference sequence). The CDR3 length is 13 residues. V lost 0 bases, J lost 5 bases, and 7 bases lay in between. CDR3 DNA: TGTGCCAGCAGCTTAGCGGAGGAGGAGACCCAGTACTTC. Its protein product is CASSLAEEETQYF.

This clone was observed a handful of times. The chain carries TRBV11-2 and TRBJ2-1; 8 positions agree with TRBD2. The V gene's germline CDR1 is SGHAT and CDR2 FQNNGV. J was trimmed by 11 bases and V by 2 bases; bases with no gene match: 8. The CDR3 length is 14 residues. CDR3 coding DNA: TGTGCCAGCAGCTTACGGACTAGCCCTCCTAAGCAGTTCTTC. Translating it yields CASSLRTSPPKQFF.

The CDR3 loop is CASSIGIGSGTEAFF. The CDR3 region has the DNA TGTGCCAGTAGTATAGGGATAGGGAGCGGCACTGAAGCTTTCTTT. This chain connects TRBV19 to TRBJ1-1; D remains unclear. The V end was cut by 1 base, the J end by 4 bases, with 13 bases between. The CDR3 is 15 residues long. CDR1 LNHDA and CDR2 SQIVND come from the germline V gene (reference sequence).

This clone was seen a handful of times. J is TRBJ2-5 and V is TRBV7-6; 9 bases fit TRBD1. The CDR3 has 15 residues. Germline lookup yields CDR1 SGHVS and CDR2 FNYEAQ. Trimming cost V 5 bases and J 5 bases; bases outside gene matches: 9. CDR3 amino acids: CASSPTGGNRETQYF. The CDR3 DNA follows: TGTGCCAGCAGCCCAACAGGGGGCAATCGGGAGACCCAGTACTTC. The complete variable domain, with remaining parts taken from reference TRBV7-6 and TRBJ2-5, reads GAGVSQSPRYKVTKRGQDVALRCDPISGHVSLYWYRQALGQGPEFLTYFNYEAQQDKSGLPNDRFSAERPEGSISTLTIQRTEQRDSAMYRCASSPTGGNRETQYFGPGTRLLVL.

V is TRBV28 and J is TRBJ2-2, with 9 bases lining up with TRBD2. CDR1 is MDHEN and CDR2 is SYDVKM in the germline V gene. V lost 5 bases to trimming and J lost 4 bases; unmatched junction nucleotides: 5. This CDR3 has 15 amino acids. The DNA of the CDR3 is TGTGCCAGCAGTCCGGGACTAGCTTCCACCGGGGAGCTGTTTTTT. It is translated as CASSPGLASTGELFF. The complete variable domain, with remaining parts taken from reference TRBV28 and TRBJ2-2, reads DVKVTQSSRYLVKRTGEKVFLECVQDMDHENMFWYRQDPGLGLRLIYFSYDVKMKEKGDIPEGYSVSREKKERFSLILESASTNQTSMYLCASSPGLASTGELFFGEGSRLTVL.

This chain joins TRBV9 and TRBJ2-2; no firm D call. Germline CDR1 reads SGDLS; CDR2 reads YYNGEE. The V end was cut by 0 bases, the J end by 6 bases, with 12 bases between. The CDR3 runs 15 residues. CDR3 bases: TGTGCCAGCAGCGTAGGTGGTAAGCTACCCGGGGAGCTGTTTTTT. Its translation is CASSVGGKLPGELFF. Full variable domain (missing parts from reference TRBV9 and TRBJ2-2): DSGVTQTPKHLITATGQRVTLRCSPRSGDLSVYWYQQSLDQGLQFLIQYYNGEERAKGNILERFSAQQFPDLHSELNLSSLELGDSALYFCASSVGGKLPGELFFGEGSRLTVL.

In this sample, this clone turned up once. CDR3 coding DNA: TGCGCCAGCAGGGTAGCGGGGGCCGGGGAGCTGTTTTTT. The encoded protein is CASRVAGAGELFF. The chain recombines TRBV10-2 with TRBJ2-2, with 9 bases aligning to TRBD2. Germline assignment: CDR1 WSHSY and CDR2 SAAADI. This CDR3 has 13 residues. J was trimmed by 6 bases and V by 6 bases; bases with no gene match: 2.

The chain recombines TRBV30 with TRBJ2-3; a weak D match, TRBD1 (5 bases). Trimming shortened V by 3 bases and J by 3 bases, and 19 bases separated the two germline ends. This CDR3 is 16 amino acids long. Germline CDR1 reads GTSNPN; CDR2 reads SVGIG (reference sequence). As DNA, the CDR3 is TGTGCCTGGAGACAAAAGCAGGGTTATGGGACAGATACGCAGTATTTT. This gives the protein CAWRQKQGYGTDTQYF.

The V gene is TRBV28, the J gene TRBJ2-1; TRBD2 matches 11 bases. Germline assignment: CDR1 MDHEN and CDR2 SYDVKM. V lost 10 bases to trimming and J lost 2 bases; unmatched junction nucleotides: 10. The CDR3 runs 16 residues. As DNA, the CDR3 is TGTGCCACCCAAGTAGCGGGAGGGGGGCCCTACAATGAGCAGTTCTTC. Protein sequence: CATQVAGGGPYNEQFF.